These T cell receptor gamma chains were read from a single sample in a study of γδ T cells in repeated Plasmodium falciparum infection. TCRdb fed the multiplex PCR reads into CATT to redo clone calling. This table has 27,000 or so gamma-chain clones, approximately 1.5% appearing once. Material for sequencing was gamma-delta T cells from blood. All receptors derive from a pool of human donors (malaria-infected and uninfected, not separated). The CDR3 runs from the conserved cysteine through the conserved F or W. The size entry gives once, few, many, or a class for an expanded clone.

medium-sized	19	TRGV3	TRGJ1/TRGJ2	TGTGCCACCTGGGACAGGTTCATCGACGAGGAGGACCGTTATTATAAGAAACTCTTT	CATWDRFIDEEDRYYKKLF
many	19	TRGV2	TRGJP2	TGTGCCACCTGGGACATTGGTAAGGGAATGAATTTTAGTGATTGGATCAAGACGTTT	CATWDIGKGMNFSDWIKTF
many	16	TRGV3	TRGJ1/TRGJ2	TGTGCCACCTGGGACAGGCCCTTCTCGAATTATTATAAGAAACTCTTT	CATWDRPFSNYYKKLF
many	10	TRGV4	TRGJ1/TRGJ2	TGTGCCACCTGGGATGGTAAGAAACTCTTT	CATWDGKKLF
medium-sized	19	TRGV9	TRGJ1/TRGJ2	TGTGCCTTGTGGGAGGTGGCCCTAATACCGTCATGTAATTGTTATAAGAAACTCTTT	CALWEVALIPSCNCYKKLF
many	16	TRGV8	TRGJP2	TGTGCCACCTGGGATAGGCGCCAGGGTAGTGATTGGATCAAGACGTTT	CATWDRRQGSDWIKTF
many	13	TRGV3	TRGJ1/TRGJ2	TGTGCCACCTGGGACAGGCGGAGGTATAAGAAACTCTTT	CATWDRRRYKKLF
many	11	TRGV8	TRGJ1/TRGJ2	TGTGCCACCTGGGGAACTAATAAGAAACTCTTT	CATWGTNKKLF
many	19	TRGV9	TRGJP	TGTGCCTTGTGGGAGGTCTTAATTGGATCGGAATTGGGCAAAAAAATCAAGGTATTT	CALWEVLIGSELGKKIKVF
medium-sized	13	TRGV9	TRGJ1/TRGJ2	TGTGCCTTGTGGGAGGACTCATATTATAAGAAACTCTTT	CALWEDSYYKKLF
many	13	TRGV8	TRGJ1/TRGJ2	TGTGCCACCTGGGCAAGTGTTTATTATAAGAAACTCTTT	CATWASVYYKKLF
medium-sized	17	TRGV9	TRGJP	TGTGCCTTGTGGGAGGTGCCTCAAGAGTTGGGCAAAAAAATCAAGGTATTT	CALWEVPQELGKKIKVF
many	13	TRGV3	TRGJP2	TGTGCCACCTGGGACAGGCTACGGTGGATCAAGACGTTT	CATWDRLRWIKTF
many	14	TRGV3	TRGJ1/TRGJ2	TGTGCCACCTGGGACCCCCCGATTTATTATAAGAAACTCTTT	CATWDPPIYYKKLF
medium-sized	14	TRGV9	TRGJP	TGTGCCTTGTGGGAGGTGCGGAGCAAAAAAATCAAGGTATTT	CALWEVRSKKIKVF
many	14	TRGV5	TRGJ1/TRGJ2	TGTGCCACCTGGGACAGGCGGGATTATTATAAGAAACTCTTT	CATWDRRDYYKKLF
many	17	TRGV5	TRGJ1/TRGJ2	TGTGCCACCTGGGACAGGCCGGGGGTCGAATTTCATTATAAGAAACTCTTT	CATWDRPGVEFHYKKLF
many	16	TRGV9	TRGJP1	TGTGCCTTGTGGGACACTAATGATACCACTGGTTGGTTCAAGATATTT	CALWDTNDTTGWFKIF
large	11	TRGV9	TRGJ1/TRGJ2	TGTGCCTTGTGGGAGGTGGACGAGAAACTCTTT	CALWEVDEKLF
many	11	TRGV2	TRGJ1/TRGJ2	TGTGCCACCTGGGAAGATTTTAAGAAACTCTTT	CATWEDFKKLF
many	15	TRGV3	TRGJP1	TGTGCCACCTGGGACAGGGGGGCCACTGGTTGGTTCAAGATATTT	CATWDRGATGWFKIF
medium-sized	14	TRGV2	TRGJ1/TRGJ2	TGTGCCACCTGGGACGCATACGTTAAAGGCTTTCAGCTCTTT	CATWDAYVKGFQLF
many	16	TRGV9	TRGJP	TGTGCCTTGTGGGAGGTCTTGGAGTTGGGCAAAAAAATCAAGGTATTT	CALWEVLELGKKIKVF
many	16	TRGV3	TRGJP1	TGTGCCACCTGGGACGCGGTTATAGCCACTGGTTGGTTCAAGATATTT	CATWDAVIATGWFKIF
many	12	TRGV8	TRGJ1/TRGJ2	TGTGCCACCTGGGAGCAAGAGCATAAGAAACTCTTT	CATWEQEHKKLF
medium-sized	10	TRGV4	TRGJ1/TRGJ2	TGTGCCACCTGGGATTATAAGAAACTCTTT	CATWDYKKLF
many	18	TRGV5	TRGJ1/TRGJ2	TGTGCCACCTGGGACAGGCCTAAAAAGACGCAGAATTATTATAAGAAACTCTTT	CATWDRPKKTQNYYKKLF
many	15	TRGV2	TRGJP2	TGTGCCACCTGGGACGGGCCCGAGAGTGATTGGATCAAGACGTTT	CATWDGPESDWIKTF
many	15	TRGV4	TRGJ1/TRGJ2	TGTGCCACCTGGGATGGTACCCCTAGTTATTATAAGAAACTCTTT	CATWDGTPSYYKKLF
many	18	TRGV4	TRGJ1/TRGJ2	TGTGCCACCTGGGATGGGGGCATGTCGCGTTTGAGAAATTATAAGAAACTCTTT	CATWDGGMSRLRNYKKLF
many	18	TRGV4	TRGJ1/TRGJ2	TGTGCCACCTGGGGAGTGGGGGTTGATGGAGTGAATTATTATAAGAAACTCTTT	CATWGVGVDGVNYYKKLF
large	13	TRGV9	TRGJ1/TRGJ2	TGTGCCTTGTGGGAGGTGAATTATTATAAGAAACTCTTT	CALWEVNYYKKLF
many	14	TRGV3	TRGJ1/TRGJ2	TGTGCCACCTGGGACAGGCGGATAGGCTATAAGAAACTCTTT	CATWDRRIGYKKLF
many	14	TRGV3	TRGJ1/TRGJ2	TGTGCCACCTGGGACAATATGTACTATTATAAGAAACTCTTT	CATWDNMYYYKKLF
medium-sized	13	TRGV4	TRGJ1/TRGJ2	TGTGCCACCTGGGATGGGCGGTGTTATAAGAAACTCTTT	CATWDGRCYKKLF
many	11	TRGV2	TRGJ1/TRGJ2	TGTGCCACCTGGACCCCCGCGGGGAAACTCTTT	CATWTPAGKLF
many	14	TRGV4	TRGJ1/TRGJ2	TGTGCCACCTGGGATGGTCAATATTATTATAAGAAACTCTTT	CATWDGQYYYKKLF
medium-sized	14	TRGV2	TRGJ1/TRGJ2	TGTGCCACCTGGGACGGATTAACGCATTATAAGAAACTCTTT	CATWDGLTHYKKLF
many	15	TRGV3	TRGJP2	TGTGCCACCTGGGACAGGCTAAGGAGTGATTGGATCAAGACGTTT	CATWDRLRSDWIKTF
many	14	TRGV2	TRGJ1/TRGJ2	TGTGCCACCTGGGACGGTAACCTTTATTATAAGAAACTCTTT	CATWDGNLYYKKLF
many	13	TRGV2	TRGJ1/TRGJ2	TGTGCCACCTGGGACGCTGACCCATATAAGAAACTCTTT	CATWDADPYKKLF
medium-sized	11	TRGV5	TRGJ1/TRGJ2	TGTGCCACCTGGGACAGGCTGAAGAAACTCTTT	CATWDRLKKLF
many	13	TRGV9	TRGJ1/TRGJ2	TGTGCCTTGTGGGAGGGGAGGGATTATAAGAAACTCTTT	CALWEGRDYKKLF
many	12	TRGV4	TRGJ1/TRGJ2	TGTGCCACCTGGGATGGTTGTTCTAGGAAACTCTTT	CATWDGCSRKLF
many	22	TRGV4	TRGJ1/TRGJ2	TGTGCCACCTGGGATGGAGTTCCCCTGCGGGTGGGATTATACGGGTACCCTTATAAGAAACTCTTT	CATWDGVPLRVGLYGYPYKKLF
medium-sized	14	TRGV5	TRGJ1/TRGJ2	TGTGCCACCTGGGAAAGACCCATGAGTTATAAGAAACTCTTT	CATWERPMSYKKLF
many	14	TRGV5	TRGJP2	TGTGCCACCTGGGACAGGCCGGGGGATTGGATCAAGACGTTT	CATWDRPGDWIKTF
many	16	TRGV4	TRGJP1	TGTGCCACCTGGGATGAAGGGGGCTCCACTGGTTGGTTCAAGATATTT	CATWDEGGSTGWFKIF
medium-sized	17	TRGV9	TRGJP	TGTGCCTTGTGGGAGGTGGGGCAAGAGTTGGGCAAAAAAATCAAGGTATTT	CALWEVGQELGKKIKVF
many	13	TRGV4	TRGJP2	TGTGCCACCTGGGATCGAGGTGATTGGATCAAGACGTTT	CATWDRGDWIKTF
many	13	TRGV4	TRGJ1/TRGJ2	TGTGCCACCTGGGATGGGCTCCAAGATAAGAAACTCTTT	CATWDGLQDKKLF
many	12	TRGV9	TRGJP1	TGTGCCTACGAAGCACATGCTTGGTTCAAGATATTT	CAYEAHAWFKIF
medium-sized	14	TRGV8	TRGJ1/TRGJ2	TGTGCCACCTGGGACAACAAGAATTATTATAAGAAACTCTTT	CATWDNKNYYKKLF
many	14	TRGV9	TRGJP	TGTGCCTTGTGGCCCAGGGTGGGCAAAAAAATCAAGGTATTT	CALWPRVGKKIKVF